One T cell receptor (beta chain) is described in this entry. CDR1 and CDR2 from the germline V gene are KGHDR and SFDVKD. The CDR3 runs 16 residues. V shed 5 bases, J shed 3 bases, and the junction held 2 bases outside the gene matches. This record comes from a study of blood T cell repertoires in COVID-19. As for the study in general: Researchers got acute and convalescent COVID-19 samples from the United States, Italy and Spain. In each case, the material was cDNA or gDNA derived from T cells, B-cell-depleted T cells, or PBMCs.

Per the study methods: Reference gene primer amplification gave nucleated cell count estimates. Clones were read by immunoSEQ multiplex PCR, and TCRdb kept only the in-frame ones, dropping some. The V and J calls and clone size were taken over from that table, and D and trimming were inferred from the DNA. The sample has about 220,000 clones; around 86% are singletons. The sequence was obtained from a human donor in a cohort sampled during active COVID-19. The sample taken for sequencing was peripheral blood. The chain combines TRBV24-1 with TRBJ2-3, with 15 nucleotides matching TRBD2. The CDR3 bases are TGTGCCACCAGTGGTGGACTAGCGGGAGGGACAGATACGCAGTATTTT. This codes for CATSGGLAGGTDTQYF.